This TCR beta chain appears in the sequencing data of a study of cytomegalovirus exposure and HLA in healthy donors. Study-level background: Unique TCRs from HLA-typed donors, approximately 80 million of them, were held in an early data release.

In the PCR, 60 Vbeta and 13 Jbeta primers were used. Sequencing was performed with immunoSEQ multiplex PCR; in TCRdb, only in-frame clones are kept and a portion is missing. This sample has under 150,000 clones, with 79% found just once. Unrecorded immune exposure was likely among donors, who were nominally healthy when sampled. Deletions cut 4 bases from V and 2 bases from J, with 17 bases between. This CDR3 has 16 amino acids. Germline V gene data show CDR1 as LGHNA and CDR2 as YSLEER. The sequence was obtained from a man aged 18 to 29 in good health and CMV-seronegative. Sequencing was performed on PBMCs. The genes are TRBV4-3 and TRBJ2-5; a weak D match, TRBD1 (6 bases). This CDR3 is CASSPGAGSGQETQYF. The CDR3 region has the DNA TGCGCCAGCAGCCCAGGGGCAGGGAGTGGGCAAGAGACCCAGTACTTC.